This TCR beta chain was captured in a study of spatial heterogeneity in lung cancer. Study information: Within raw reads, each unique TCR and UMI combination appeared on average more than ten times.

TCR cDNA molecules each carried a unique molecular identifier. Via MiXCR, TCRdb re-called the 5' RACE reads, giving one row per CDR3 protein. Of around 8,100 distinct CDR3 sequences detected, around 15% appear once; the ten largest clones hold approximately 8.1%. Time point in this sample: sample taken at primary tumor resection. Of note for this clonotype: Its cognate antigen is unknown.

Study-wide findings and caveats: Tumor mutation counts were tracked by expanded intratumoral alpha and beta TCR counts.

Looked up from germline, CDR1 is MDHEN and CDR2 is SYDVKM. The CDR3 length is 16 residues. V was trimmed by 3 bases and J by 2 bases, leaving 16 bases between them. Sequencing used lung tumor tissue, obtained at surgery. The receptor was derived from a female donor with early-stage non-small cell lung cancer. The chain couples TRBV28 to TRBJ1-2; D not resolved. The CDR3: CASSFMVGRVNYGYTF. The CDR3, as DNA: TGTGCCAGCAGTTTCATGGTGGGAAGGGTCAACTATGGCTACACCTTC.